The entry below gives a single T cell receptor beta chain sequence along with its context. This record belongs to a study of blood T cell repertoires in COVID-19. Study details: T cells, B-cell-depleted T cells, or PBMCs supplied cDNA or gDNA.

The study assigned cohorts using participant-reported clinical history. With 4 bases removed from V and 3 bases from J, the gap between germline ends came to 20 bases. This CDR3 has 17 residues. Per the germline V gene, CDR1 is SGHDT and CDR2 is YYEEEE. Data came from immunoSEQ multiplex PCR; TCRdb stores just in-frame clones and leaves some out. The sample has 490,000 or so clones, 70% to 90% seen once. V usage is TRBV5-6 and J usage is TRBJ1-3; possible D gene TRBD1, 6 bases. This TCR was recovered from a middle-aged woman who had recovered from COVID-19. Sequenced: PBMCs or T cells enriched from blood (not recorded which). The CDR3 DNA is TGTGCCAGCAGCCTCGGGACAAGAACAAGCGGTGGAAACACCATATATTTT. Protein: CASSLGTRTSGGNTIYF.